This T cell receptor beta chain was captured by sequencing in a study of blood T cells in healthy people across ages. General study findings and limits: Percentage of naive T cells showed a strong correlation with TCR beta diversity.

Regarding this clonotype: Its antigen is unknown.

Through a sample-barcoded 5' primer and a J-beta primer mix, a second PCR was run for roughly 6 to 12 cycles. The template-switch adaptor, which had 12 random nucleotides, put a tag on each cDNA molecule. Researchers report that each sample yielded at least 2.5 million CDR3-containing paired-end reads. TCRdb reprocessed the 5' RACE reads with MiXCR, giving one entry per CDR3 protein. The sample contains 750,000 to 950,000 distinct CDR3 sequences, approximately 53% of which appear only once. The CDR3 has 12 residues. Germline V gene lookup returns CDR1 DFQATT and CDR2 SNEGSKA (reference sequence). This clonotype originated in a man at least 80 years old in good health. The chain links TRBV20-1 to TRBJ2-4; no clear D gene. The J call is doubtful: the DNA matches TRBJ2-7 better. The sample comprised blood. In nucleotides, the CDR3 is TGCAGTGCTAGGAACATCGCCTACGAGCAGTACTTC. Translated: CSARNIAYEQYF.